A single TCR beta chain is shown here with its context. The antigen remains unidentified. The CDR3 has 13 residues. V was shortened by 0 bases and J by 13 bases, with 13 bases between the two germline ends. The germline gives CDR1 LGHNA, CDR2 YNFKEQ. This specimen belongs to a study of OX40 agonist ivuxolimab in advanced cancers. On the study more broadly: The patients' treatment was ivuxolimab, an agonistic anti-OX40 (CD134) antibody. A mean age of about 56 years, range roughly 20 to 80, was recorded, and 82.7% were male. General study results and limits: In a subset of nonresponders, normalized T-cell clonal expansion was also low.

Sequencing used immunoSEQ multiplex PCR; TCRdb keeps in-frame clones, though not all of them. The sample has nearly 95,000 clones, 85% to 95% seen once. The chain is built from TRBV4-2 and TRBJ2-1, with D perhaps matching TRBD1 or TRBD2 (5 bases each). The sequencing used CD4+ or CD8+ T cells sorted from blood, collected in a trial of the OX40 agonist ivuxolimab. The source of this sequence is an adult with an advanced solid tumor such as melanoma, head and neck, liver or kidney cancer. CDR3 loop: CASSQEGDPHQFF. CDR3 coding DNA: TGTGCCAGCAGCCAAGAAGGGGACCCCCACCAGTTCTTC.